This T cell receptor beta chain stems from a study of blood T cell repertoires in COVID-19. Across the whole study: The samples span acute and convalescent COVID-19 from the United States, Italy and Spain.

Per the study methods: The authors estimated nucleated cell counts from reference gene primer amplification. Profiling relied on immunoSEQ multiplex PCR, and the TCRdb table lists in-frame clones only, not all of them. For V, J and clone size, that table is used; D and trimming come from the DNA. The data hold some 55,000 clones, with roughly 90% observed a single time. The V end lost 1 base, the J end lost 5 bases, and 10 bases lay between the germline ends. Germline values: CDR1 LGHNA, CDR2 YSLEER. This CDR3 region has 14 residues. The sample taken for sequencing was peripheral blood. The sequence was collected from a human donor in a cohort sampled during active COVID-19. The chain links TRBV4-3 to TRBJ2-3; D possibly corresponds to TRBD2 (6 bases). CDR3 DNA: TGCGCCAGCAGCCAAGGCGGAGGGCGAGATACGCAGTATTTT. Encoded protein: CASSQGGGRDTQYF.